The following is a TCR beta chain sequence with its context. The target antigen is unknown. Deep was the level used in running the assay. Clones were read by immunoSEQ multiplex PCR, and TCRdb kept only the in-frame ones, dropping some. This repertoire shows about 1,500,000 clones, roughly 97% found once; its top ten account for roughly 1.2%. The sample belongs to a study of shared clonotypes between healthy human individuals. General study results and limits: Researchers sampled only blood; tissue repertoires likely differ. Naive subsets typically showed greater estimated richness than memory subsets.

V was cut by 0 bases and J by 5 bases, with 11 bases left in between. Germline CDR1 is SGHRS and CDR2 is YFSETQ. The CDR3 is made up of 14 amino acids. Source material: naive CD4+ T cells sorted from blood. Subset reported: CD45RA+ positively selected. This TCR came from a man under 40 in good health. The V gene is TRBV5-1, the J gene TRBJ2-5, with a weak D call TRBD2 (5 bases). CDR3 in DNA: TGCGCCAGCAGCTTGGCGGGGATCGGGGAGACCCAGTACTTC. Amino acid sequence: CASSLAGIGETQYF.